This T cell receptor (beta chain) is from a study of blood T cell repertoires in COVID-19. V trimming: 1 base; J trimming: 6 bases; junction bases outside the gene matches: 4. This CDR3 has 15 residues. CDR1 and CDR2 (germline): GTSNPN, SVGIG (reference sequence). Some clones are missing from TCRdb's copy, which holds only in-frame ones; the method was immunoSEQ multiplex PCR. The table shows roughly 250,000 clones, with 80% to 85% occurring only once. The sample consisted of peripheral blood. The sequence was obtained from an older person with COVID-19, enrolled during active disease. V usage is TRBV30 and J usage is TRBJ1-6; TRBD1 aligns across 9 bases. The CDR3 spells CAWSAATGGNSPLHF. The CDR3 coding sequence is TGTGCCTGGAGTGCTGCGACAGGGGGTAATTCACCCCTCCACTTT.